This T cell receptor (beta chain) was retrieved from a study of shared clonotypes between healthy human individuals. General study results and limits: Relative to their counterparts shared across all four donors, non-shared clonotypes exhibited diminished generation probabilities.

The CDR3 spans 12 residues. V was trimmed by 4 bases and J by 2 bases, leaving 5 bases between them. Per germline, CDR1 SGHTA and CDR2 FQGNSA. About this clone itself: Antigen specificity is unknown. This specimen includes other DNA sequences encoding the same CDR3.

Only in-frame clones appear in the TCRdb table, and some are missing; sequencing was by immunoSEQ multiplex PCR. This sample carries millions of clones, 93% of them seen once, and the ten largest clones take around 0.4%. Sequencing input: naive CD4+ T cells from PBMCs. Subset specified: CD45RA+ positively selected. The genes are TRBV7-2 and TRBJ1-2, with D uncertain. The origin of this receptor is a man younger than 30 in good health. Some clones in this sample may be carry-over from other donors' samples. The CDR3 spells CASSSVNYGYTF. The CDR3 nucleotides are TGTGCCAGCAGCTCTGTAAACTATGGCTACACCTTC.